Listed below are T cell receptor beta chains from one sample, sequenced in a study of blood T cell repertoires in COVID-19. Clones were read by immunoSEQ multiplex PCR, and TCRdb kept only the in-frame ones, dropping some. This table holds roughly 160,000 clones, roughly nine tenths found once. The sample comprised PBMCs or T cells enriched from blood (not recorded which). These receptors all come from a woman aged 45-65 years who had recovered from COVID-19. CDR3s include the opening cysteine and the closing phenylalanine or tryptophan. A D gene is named only where the DNA matches it firmly.

d_gene | j_gene | v_gene | CDR3nt | CDR3aa
TRBD2 | TRBJ2-3 | TRBV27 | TGTGCCAGCGGCGGGAGGGTAGCGGATACGCAGTATTTT | CASGGRVADTQYF
NA | TRBJ2-1 | TRBV29-1 | TGCAGCGTTGGCCGGGACACCTACAATGAGCAGTTCTTC | CSVGRDTYNEQFF
NA | TRBJ1-2 | TRBV28 | TGTGCCACCAGAGCTTATTCACAGGGTTTTTACTATGGCTACACCTTC | CATRAYSQGFYYGYTF
NA | TRBJ1-1 | TRBV6-2/TRBV6-3 | TGTGCCAGCAGTTACTCATCGTGGCCTTCTGAAGCTTTCTTT | CASSYSSWPSEAFF
TRBD1 | TRBJ2-3 | TRBV7-2 | TGTGCCAGCAGCTTAAAGAAGGGGGCAAGGGGGCATACAGATACGCAGTATTTT | CASSLKKGARGHTDTQYF
NA | TRBJ1-6 | TRBV7-6 | TGTGCCAGCAGCTCTATGGACAGTGGAAGGTCACCCCTCCACTTT | CASSSMDSGRSPLHF
NA | TRBJ2-2 | TRBV4-2 | TGTGCCAGCAGCCAAGTCTCTAGCGAGCTAAACACCGGGGAGCTGTTTTTT | CASSQVSSELNTGELFF
NA | TRBJ1-3 | TRBV15 | TGTGCCACCAGCAGAGATGCAGTCCGCTCTGGAAACACCATATATTTT | CATSRDAVRSGNTIYF
TRBD1 | TRBJ2-7 | TRBV7-9 | TGTGCCAGCAGCTTAGTGAGGACAGGGGAGTACGAGCAGTACTTC | CASSLVRTGEYEQYF
TRBD1 | TRBJ1-4 | TRBV15 | TGTGCCACCAACAGGGACAGGAGATCTGCAACTAATGAAAAACTGTTTTTT | CATNRDRRSATNEKLFF
NA | TRBJ1-5 | TRBV18 | TGTGCCAGCTCACCAAGCAGGGATCAGCCCCAGCATTTT | CASSPSRDQPQHF